This T cell receptor beta chain was sequenced in a study of blood T cell repertoires in COVID-19. About the research overall: Donors in the United States, Italy and Spain gave samples during acute or convalescent COVID-19. In each case, the material was cDNA or gDNA derived from T cells, B-cell-depleted T cells, or PBMCs.

This CDR3 is built from 18 residues. CDR1 and CDR2 from the germline V gene are SGHDN and FVKESK. V dropped 5 bases and J dropped 4; count of bases not matched to a gene: 15. The repertoire was sequenced with immunoSEQ multiplex PCR; TCRdb's copy has only in-frame clones and lacks some. Of over 400,000 clones listed, roughly 90% are singletons. Sequenced input: peripheral blood. The TCR originated in a woman aged 25 to 39 with active or convalescent COVID-19. The gene calls are TRBV14 and TRBJ1-3, with 9 bases fitting TRBD1. The CDR3 reads CASSFRPMWDRVGNTIYF. For the CDR3, the DNA is TGTGCCAGCAGCTTTCGACCCATGTGGGACAGGGTGGGAAACACCATATATTTT.